Listed below are T cell receptor beta chains from one sample, sequenced in a study of T cells in localized non-small cell lung cancer. The assay was immunoSEQ multiplex PCR, and TCRdb's table has in-frame clones only and misses some. The sample holds about 43,000 clones, 91% seen once. The source material was PBMCs, sampled before any cancer treatment. Receptor source: a woman aged 35 to 70 with stage II lung adenocarcinoma. CDR3s include the opening cysteine and the closing phenylalanine or tryptophan. Each record gives: D gene, J gene, clone size, V gene, CDR3 DNA, CDR3 protein. D genes are given only for firm matches. Clone size is given for some rows only: seen once, a few or many times, or a class if the clone is expanded.

TRBD1 | TRBJ1-4 | . | TRBV6-1 | TGTGCCAGCAGTGAAACAGGGGTTAATGAAAAACTGTTTTTT | CASSETGVNEKLFF
. | TRBJ1-5 | . | TRBV19 | TGTGCCAGTAGTAAAGGTCCGTATAGCAATCAGCCCCAGCATTTT | CASSKGPYSNQPQHF
TRBD2 | TRBJ2-3 | . | TRBV6-1 | TGTGCCAGCAGGGCGGGGGGCACAGATACGCAGTATTTT | CASRAGGTDTQYF
. | TRBJ1-2 | . | TRBV6-5 | TGTGCCAGCAGTCGCCTCCAATCAGGGAACTATGGCTACACCTTC | CASSRLQSGNYGYTF
. | TRBJ2-5 | once | TRBV6-1 | TGTGCCAGCAGTGAAGTATGGGGAACCCAGGAGACCCAGTACTTC | CASSEVWGTQETQYF
. | TRBJ1-1 | . | TRBV19 | TGTGCCAGTAGTATAGATCCGGGGAACACTGAAGCTTTCTTT | CASSIDPGNTEAFF
TRBD2 | TRBJ2-7 | . | TRBV28 | TGTGCCAGCAGTTCAATAGCAGGGACTAGCGCATACAACGAGCAGTACTTC | CASSSIAGTSAYNEQYF
. | TRBJ2-1 | . | TRBV2 | TGTGCCAGCAGTGAAGGCTGGGTGGATGAGCAGTTCTTC | CASSEGWVDEQFF
. | TRBJ1-1 | once | TRBV19 | TGTGCCAGTACCAGAACAGGGGAAGCTTTCTTT | CASTRTGEAFF
TRBD2 | TRBJ2-3 | . | TRBV29-1 | TGCAGCGCGGGACGGGGGGGCCCGTCAGATACGCAGTATTTT | CSAGRGGPSDTQYF
TRBD1 | TRBJ2-2 | . | TRBV28 | TGTGCCAGCAGGTCCCGTGACAGGGGAGGCGGGGAGCTGTTTTTT | CASRSRDRGGGELFF
. | TRBJ2-5 | . | TRBV6-5 | TGTGCCAGCAGTTATTTAGAAGAGGCCCGGCCCCAGTACTTC | CASSYLEEARPQYF
TRBD2 | TRBJ2-1 | once | TRBV11-3 | TGTGCCAGCAGCTTAGTAGCGGGAGGTTTCAATGAGCAGTTCTTC | CASSLVAGGFNEQFF
. | TRBJ2-5 | . | TRBV6-5 | TGTGCCGCCAGCACATTGGAGACCCAGTACTTC | CAASTLETQYF
. | TRBJ2-2 | . | TRBV15 | TGTGCCACCAGCATTTTACAGGGGAGGTCTACCGGGGAGCTGTTTTTT | CATSILQGRSTGELFF
. | TRBJ1-1 | . | TRBV2 | TGTGCCAGCAGTAACGGACAGAGAATGAACACTGAAGCTTTCTTT | CASSNGQRMNTEAFF
. | TRBJ2-6 | . | TRBV6-4 | TGTGCCAGCAGTGACTCGATCCGGGGCTCTGGGGCCAACGTCCTGACTTTC | CASSDSIRGSGANVLTF
. | TRBJ2-6 | . | TRBV5-6 | TGTGCCAGCAGCTTAGTCGGCTCTGGGGCCAACGTCCTGACTTTC | CASSLVGSGANVLTF
. | TRBJ1-2 | . | TRBV2 | TGTGCCAGCTGGGACGGAAGAGCTAACTATGGCTACACCTTC | CASWDGRANYGYTF
. | TRBJ2-5 | . | TRBV6-1 | TGTGCCAGCAGTGAAAGGATAGAGACCCAGTACTTC | CASSERIETQYF
. | TRBJ2-1 | once | TRBV7-6 | TGTGCCAGCAGCCCCCTGTTGCGGGGTGAGCAGTTCTTC | CASSPLLRGEQFF
TRBD2 | TRBJ2-3 | . | TRBV9 | TGTGCCAGCAGTCGAGCGGGGGTCATCACAGATACGCAGTATTTT | CASSRAGVITDTQYF
. | TRBJ2-1 | . | TRBV6-6 | TGTGCCAGCAGTTACTCCGATGAGCAGTTCTTC | CASSYSDEQFF
. | TRBJ1-1 | . | TRBV5-1 | TGCGCCAGCAGCTTGGGACTGACTCAGAACACTGAAGCTTTCTTT | CASSLGLTQNTEAFF
TRBD1 | TRBJ1-5 | . | TRBV10-3 | TGTGCCATCGCTCCTAGCCACAGGGGACAGCCCCAGCATTTT | CAIAPSHRGQPQHF
. | TRBJ2-7 | few | TRBV6-6 | TGTGCCAGCAGTTCAGGGGGGGTCTACGAGCAGTACTTC | CASSSGGVYEQYF
. | TRBJ2-4 | . | TRBV6-5 | TGTGCCAGCAGTCCAAGGCCCGGCAGGTCGACTTACTTC | CASSPRPGRSTYF
. | TRBJ2-1 | . | TRBV29-1 | TGCAGCGTTCGAGGGCTGGCCAACAATGAGCAGTTCTTC | CSVRGLANNEQFF
TRBD1 | TRBJ1-1 | . | TRBV7-3 | TGTGCCAGCAGCTCCCAGGGACAGGGGGTCACTGAAGCTTTCTTT | CASSSQGQGVTEAFF
TRBD1 | TRBJ2-3 | . | TRBV5-5 | TGTGCCAGCAGGACAGGGACCACAGATACGCAGTATTTT | CASRTGTTDTQYF
TRBD1 | TRBJ1-1 | . | TRBV5-4 | TGTGCCAGCAGCGTGAACAGGGGAAACACTGAAGCTTTCTTT | CASSVNRGNTEAFF
TRBD1 | TRBJ1-1 | . | TRBV6-1 | TGTGCCAGCAGGGTTAATTACAGGGGTGAGACTGAAGCTTTCTTT | CASRVNYRGETEAFF
. | TRBJ1-5 | . | TRBV6-1 | TGTGCCAGCAATGGGGCGCTGGATCAGCCCCAGCATTTT | CASNGALDQPQHF
. | TRBJ1-4 | . | TRBV7-6 | TGTGCCAGCAGCTCCCGCGCTGGGGGTGAAAAACTGTTTTTT | CASSSRAGGEKLFF
TRBD1 | TRBJ2-3 | . | TRBV6-6 | TGTGCCAGCAGTTACTTCAGGGGGAAAAGCACAGATACGCAGTATTTT | CASSYFRGKSTDTQYF
. | TRBJ1-4 | . | TRBV4-1 | TGCGCCAGCAGCCAAGAAAGGAGCCCTGGGAGTGAAAAACTGTTTTTT | CASSQERSPGSEKLFF
TRBD1 | TRBJ1-2 | . | TRBV6-6 | TGTGCCAGCAGACCAACAGGGGACTACTATGGCTACACCTTC | CASRPTGDYYGYTF
TRBD1 | TRBJ1-1 | . | TRBV15 | TGTGCCACCAGCAGAGATGGGCAGGGGGCCTCTAAAGCTTTCTTT | CATSRDGQGASKAFF
TRBD2 | TRBJ2-3 | . | TRBV6-5 | TGTGCCAGCAGGCCCCTACGGGGGGGAGATACGCAGTATTTT | CASRPLRGGDTQYF
. | TRBJ2-2 | . | TRBV10-1 | TGCGCCAGCAGTGAGTCCTTTAACACCGGGGAGCTGTTTTTT | CASSESFNTGELFF
TRBD2 | TRBJ2-2 | . | TRBV19 | TGTGCCAGCAGACGGACTAGCGGGGGGAACACCGGGGAGCTGTTTTTT | CASRRTSGGNTGELFF
. | TRBJ2-1 | . | TRBV5-1 | TGCGCCAGCAGCTTGCGAGCGACCTCCAATGAGCAGTTCTTC | CASSLRATSNEQFF
. | TRBJ1-1 | . | TRBV5-4 | TGTGCCAGCAGCTTGGCCGGGAACACTGAAGCTTTCTTT | CASSLAGNTEAFF
. | TRBJ2-7 | . | TRBV5-1 | TGCGCCAGCAGCTACTCGACCGGGGGAAGTCCCTACGAGCAGTACTTC | CASSYSTGGSPYEQYF
. | TRBJ2-5 | . | TRBV19 | TGTGCCAGTAGTTCGGACAGCCAAGAGACCCAGTACTTC | CASSSDSQETQYF
TRBD1 | TRBJ2-7 | . | TRBV5-1 | TGCGCCAGCAGCCTGGACAGGGCCACCTACGAGCAGTACTTC | CASSLDRATYEQYF